Listed below are T cell receptor beta chains from one sample, sequenced in a study of blood T cell repertoires in COVID-19. TCRdb's copy holds only in-frame clones and misses some; the assay was immunoSEQ multiplex PCR. This table holds under 300,000 clones, approximately 82% found once. Material: peripheral blood. The receptors originated from a man aged 35 to 55 who had recovered from COVID-19. CDR3s include the opening cysteine and the closing phenylalanine or tryptophan. Each record gives: D gene, J gene, V gene, clone size, CDR3 protein, CDR3 DNA. The D gene is left open where the match is weak. Clone size is stated in some rows and not others, as once, few, many or a class when expanded.

.,TRBJ2-2,TRBV14,.,CASSLSSLARGRYTGELFF,TGTGCCAGCAGCCTATCCAGCCTGGCCAGGGGAAGGTATACCGGGGAGCTGTTTTTT
.,TRBJ1-1,TRBV2,many,CASSPNSGAFF,TGTGCCAGCAGTCCTAACAGTGGAGCTTTCTTT
.,TRBJ1-2,TRBV11-2,few,CASSLERLSAPKNYTF,TGTGCCAGCAGCTTAGAGAGGTTGTCGGCGCCGAAGAACTACACCTTC
.,TRBJ1-2,TRBV6-2/TRBV6-3,.,CASSYPHRMYYGYTF,TGTGCCAGCAGTTATCCCCACAGGATGTACTATGGCTACACCTTC
TRBD2,TRBJ2-2,TRBV6-6,.,CASSRELAGPNTGELFF,TGTGCCAGCAGTCGAGAACTAGCGGGCCCAAACACCGGGGAGCTGTTTTTT
.,TRBJ2-3,TRBV7-2,once,CASSLRRQFREKLTDTQYF,TGTGCCAGCAGCTTAAGGCGGCAGTTCCGGGAGAAACTCACAGATACGCAGTATTTT
TRBD1,TRBJ2-7,TRBV10-3,.,CATSVGQARGEQYF,TGTGCCACCAGTGTGGGACAGGCTCGCGGCGAGCAGTACTTC
TRBD1,TRBJ2-1,TRBV5-1,once,CASSLDRQGGRYNEQFF,TGCGCCAGCAGCTTGGATAGACAGGGGGGCCGTTACAATGAGCAGTTCTTC
.,TRBJ1-2,TRBV2,.,CASSPNLQGLDGYTF,TGTGCCAGCAGTCCAAACCTCCAGGGGCTAGATGGCTACACCTTC
.,TRBJ2-5,TRBV27,.,CASSPTGWRETQYF,TGTGCCAGCAGTCCCACAGGGTGGCGAGAGACCCAGTACTTC
TRBD1,TRBJ1-6,TRBV27,.,CASSFVAGGFVPLHF,TGTGCCAGCAGTTTTGTGGCAGGGGGCTTTGTACCCCTCCACTTT
.,TRBJ1-5,TRBV24-1,few,CATSEGRRVRQPQHF,TGTGCCACCAGTGAAGGTAGGCGGGTCAGGCAGCCCCAGCATTTT
TRBD1,TRBJ2-7,TRBV4-3,.,CASSQAIRDRGHEQYF,TGCGCCAGCAGCCAGGCTATCCGGGACAGGGGTCACGAGCAGTACTTC
.,TRBJ2-7,TRBV29-1,.,CSVEGTADEQYF,TGCAGCGTTGAAGGTACAGCTGACGAGCAGTACTTC
.,TRBJ1-6,TRBV6-2/TRBV6-3,.,CASSYSNTPSLHF,TGTGCCAGCAGTTACAGTAACACGCCTTCCCTCCACTTT
.,TRBJ1-5,TRBV3-1/TRBV3-2,once,CASSQVSGQPSSNQPQHF,TGTGCCAGCAGCCAAGTTTCCGGACAACCATCTAGCAATCAGCCCCAGCATTTT
TRBD2,TRBJ2-3,TRBV5-1,.,CASSLASRLAGSTDTQYF,TGCGCCAGCAGCTTGGCCTCTCGCCTAGCGGGAAGCACAGATACGCAGTATTTT
TRBD1,TRBJ2-5,TRBV6-5,.,CASSHLVRGQETQYF,TGTGCCAGCAGCCACTTGGTCAGGGGGCAAGAGACCCAGTACTTC
.,TRBJ1-6,TRBV6-4,.,CASSARNNSPLHF,TGTGCCAGCAGTGCTAGAAATAATTCACCCCTCCACTTT
TRBD1,TRBJ2-7,TRBV9,.,CASSPGGQGAYEQYF,TGTGCCAGCAGCCCAGGTGGACAGGGTGCCTACGAGCAGTACTTC
TRBD1,TRBJ1-4,TRBV4-3,few,CASSQDPGTGSEKLFF,TGCGCCAGCAGCCAGGACCCCGGGACAGGTTCTGAAAAACTGTTTTTT
TRBD2,TRBJ2-7,TRBV13,few,CASSSLLLAGGSYEQYF,TGTGCCAGCAGCTCCCTTTTACTAGCGGGGGGAAGCTACGAGCAGTACTTC
TRBD1,TRBJ1-2,TRBV3-1/TRBV3-2,.,CASSPSQGALGYTF,TGTGCCAGCAGCCCAAGCCAGGGGGCTCTTGGCTACACCTTC
.,TRBJ1-1,TRBV11-2,few,CASSPRGWSTEAFF,TGTGCCAGCAGCCCCCGAGGATGGAGCACTGAAGCTTTCTTT
TRBD1,TRBJ1-2,TRBV6-5,.,CASSRKRTGGYGYTF,TGTGCCAGCAGTCGAAAACGGACAGGGGGTTATGGCTACACCTTC
.,TRBJ1-4,TRBV7-8,.,CASSRRGDREKLFF,TGTGCCAGCAGTAGGCGGGGGGACCGCGAAAAACTGTTTTTT
TRBD1,TRBJ2-3,TRBV5-4,.,CASSTGQGGLRDTQYF,TGTGCCAGCAGCACGGGACAGGGGGGACTACGGGATACGCAGTATTTT
TRBD1,TRBJ2-7,TRBV27,.,CASSITGGGVGEQYF,TGTGCCAGCAGTATCACAGGGGGCGGAGTGGGGGAGCAGTACTTC
TRBD1,TRBJ2-7,TRBV5-5,.,CASSLGGQGTGEQYF,TGTGCCAGCAGCTTGGGTGGACAGGGGACCGGCGAGCAGTACTTC
TRBD1,TRBJ1-2,TRBV11-3,.,CASSLGQTGGFLGYTF,TGTGCCAGCAGCTTAGGCCAGACAGGGGGTTTCCTCGGCTACACCTTC
.,TRBJ1-2,TRBV7-5,.,CARRDWTVNYGYTF,TGTGCCAGAAGGGATTGGACAGTTAACTATGGCTACACCTTC
.,TRBJ1-1,TRBV11-2,few,CASSSTPTRASTEAFF,TGTGCCAGCAGCTCCACGCCGACTAGGGCGAGCACTGAAGCTTTCTTT
.,TRBJ2-1,TRBV10-1,.,CASSPEGGSSYNEQFF,TGCGCCAGCAGCCCTGAAGGAGGGAGCTCCTACAATGAGCAGTTCTTC
.,TRBJ2-3,TRBV19,.,CASSSGDTQYF,TGTGCCAGTAGTTCCGGAGATACGCAGTATTTT
.,TRBJ1-1,TRBV7-6,.,CASSLQGGWMNTEAFF,TGTGCCAGCAGCTTACAGGGAGGTTGGATGAACACTGAAGCTTTCTTT
TRBD1,TRBJ2-7,TRBV5-5,.,CASSPHILRDSRYEQYF,TGTGCCAGCAGCCCACATATCCTCCGGGACAGCCGGTACGAGCAGTACTTC
TRBD1,TRBJ1-4,TRBV27,.,CASRSGGGSEKLFF,TGTGCCAGCAGGTCAGGGGGCGGGAGTGAAAAACTGTTTTTT
TRBD1,TRBJ2-2,TRBV29-1,.,CSVSGQGAPGELFF,TGCAGCGTCTCGGGACAGGGGGCGCCCGGGGAGCTGTTTTTT
.,TRBJ1-1,TRBV6-5,.,CASRDRRNTEAFF,TGTGCCAGCAGAGACAGGAGGAACACTGAAGCTTTCTTT
.,TRBJ2-1,TRBV11-2,.,CASSLVVGVEQFF,TGTGCCAGCAGCTTAGTCGTGGGCGTTGAGCAGTTCTTC
.,TRBJ2-1,TRBV6-2/TRBV6-3,.,CASSDPRGGRERFPFF,TGTGCCAGCAGCGATCCCAGGGGTGGGCGCGAACGATTTCCGTTCTTC
.,TRBJ2-7,TRBV5-4,.,CASSVYRALPLYEQYF,TGTGCCAGCAGCGTCTACAGGGCGCTTCCCCTCTACGAGCAGTACTTC
TRBD1,TRBJ2-7,TRBV6-5,.,CASSQGVTYEQYF,TGTGCCAGCAGTCAGGGGGTAACCTACGAGCAGTACTTC
.,TRBJ2-7,TRBV2,.,CASREKYEQYF,TGTGCCAGCAGGGAGAAGTACGAGCAGTACTTC
.,TRBJ1-3,TRBV5-1,.,CASSSSGSGNTIYF,TGCGCCAGCAGCTCATCAGGGTCTGGAAACACCATATATTTT
TRBD1,TRBJ1-1,TRBV7-2,.,CASSLGPGTAGTEAFF,TGTGCCAGCAGCTTAGGGCCCGGGACAGCCGGGACTGAAGCTTTCTTT
.,TRBJ1-2,TRBV5-1,.,CASSLAARVDGYTF,TGCGCCAGCAGCTTGGCAGCCAGGGTGGATGGCTACACCTTC
TRBD2,TRBJ2-1,TRBV30,.,CAWSTVSGGYNEQFF,TGTGCCTGGAGTACCGTAAGCGGGGGATACAATGAGCAGTTCTTC
.,TRBJ2-7,TRBV27,few,CASRRLVISYEQYF,TGTGCCAGCAGGAGACTAGTGATCTCCTACGAGCAGTACTTC
TRBD1,TRBJ2-3,TRBV19,.,CATNRGSEDTQYF,TGTGCCACCAACAGGGGCAGTGAAGATACGCAGTATTTT
.,TRBJ1-5,TRBV13,.,CASSLGLGQPQHF,TGTGCCAGCAGCTTAGGTCTGGGCCAGCCCCAGCATTTT
TRBD1,TRBJ2-3,TRBV11-2,.,CASSLGGQGSQYF,TGTGCCAGCAGCTTAGGGGGACAGGGTTCGCAGTATTTT
TRBD1,TRBJ1-5,TRBV5-8,.,CASSLQGDQPQHF,TGTGCCAGCAGCTTACAGGGGGATCAGCCCCAGCATTTT